These T cell receptor beta chains were read from a single sample in a study of T-cell reconstitution after alpha-beta-depleted transplantation in children. TCRdb processed the PCR reads anew with MiXCR; each CDR3 protein has one entry. This table holds approximately 520,000 distinct CDR3 sequences, around 10% found once. Source: PBMCs, mostly from graft donor cells, taken 180 days after TCRalphabeta/CD19-depleted stem cell transplant. The receptors shown here come from a female patient younger than 10 who had a stem cell transplant for aplastic anemia, so the T cells may come from the graft donor. The CDR3 runs from the conserved cysteine through the conserved F or W. D genes are given only for firm matches. Some rows mark clone size as missing; the rest say once, few, many or name a class of expanded clone.

clone size	D gene	V gene	J gene	CDR3 protein	CDR3 DNA
-	TRBD2	TRBV7-2	TRBJ2-7	CASSSSLGLAGPAPEYF	TGTGCCAGCAGCTCCTCCCTCGGGTTAGCGGGACCCGCCCCGGAGTACTTC
-	TRBD1	TRBV7-9	TRBJ2-7	CASSLGTGFSYEQYF	TGTGCCAGCAGCTTGGGGACAGGCTTCTCCTACGAGCAGTACTTC
-	TRBD2	TRBV12-3/TRBV12-4	TRBJ2-3	CASSQLAGGTDTQYF	TGTGCCAGCAGTCAACTAGCGGGGGGGACAGATACGCAGTATTTT
-	-	TRBV25-1	TRBJ1-6	CASSVSGVLRPNLSPLHF	TGTGCCAGCAGTGTTTCGGGGGTTTTGCGCCCAAATTTGTCACCCCTCCACTTT
few	TRBD1	TRBV19	TRBJ1-4	CASSTGQGVEKLFF	TGTGCCAGTAGTACGGGACAGGGGGTGGAAAAACTGTTTTTT
-	TRBD2	TRBV18	TRBJ2-5	CASSPSGIPQETQYF	TGTGCCAGCTCTCCCAGCGGGATACCGCAAGAGACCCAGTACTTC
-	-	TRBV7-2	TRBJ2-1	CASSLGGVTSYNEQFF	TGTGCCAGCAGCTTAGGGGGGGTGACCTCCTACAATGAGCAGTTCTTC
many	-	TRBV29-1	TRBJ1-3	CSVESRSSGNTIYF	TGCAGCGTTGAGTCTAGGTCGTCTGGAAACACCATATATTTT
-	-	TRBV9	TRBJ2-2	CASSVDPGINTGELFF	TGTGCCAGCAGCGTAGACCCCGGGATAAACACCGGGGAGCTGTTTTTT
many	-	TRBV6-5	TRBJ1-1	CASLLRRDTEAFF	TGTGCCAGCCTACTAAGGCGGGACACTGAAGCTTTCTTT
many	-	TRBV10-3	TRBJ2-1	CAITPDPYNEQFF	TGTGCCATCACACCCGACCCCTACAATGAGCAGTTCTTC
many	-	TRBV28	TRBJ2-5	CASSAMETQYF	TGTGCCAGCAGCGCCATGGAGACCCAGTACTTC
-	-	TRBV12-3/TRBV12-4	TRBJ1-3	CASSLPLILSGNTIYF	TGTGCCAGCAGTTTACCGTTAATACTCTCTGGAAACACCATATATTTT
few	-	TRBV28	TRBJ2-7	CASSSTGPLNF	TGTGCCAGCAGCTCGACAGGCCCTCTCAACTTC
many	TRBD1	TRBV28	TRBJ2-7	CASSFGRDRVSYEQYF	TGTGCCAGCAGTTTCGGCCGGGACAGGGTGTCCTACGAGCAGTACTTC